The 21 T cell receptor beta chains reported below all come from one sample, sequenced in a study of T-cell memory formation after mild COVID-19. One entry per CDR3 protein, called by TCRdb with MiXCR from the 5' RACE reads. The repertoire holds about 310,000 distinct CDR3 sequences, with just under 20% as singletons. What was sequenced was PBMCs or a T cell subset sorted from them (not recorded which). These receptors all stem from a man younger than 35 who had mild COVID-19 (a few samples of this study predate the infection). Cell type and time point are not known.

This clonotype was counted ten times or more. The CDR3 spells CASSAGAYYEQYF. CDR3 nucleotides: TGTGCCAGCAGTGCGGGGGCATACTACGAGCAGTACTTC. The chain recombines TRBV12-3 or TRBV12-4 with TRBJ2-7; TRBD2 might be the D (7 bases). Trimming stripped 5 bases from V and 3 bases from J, with 11 bases between. The CDR3 is 13 residues long.

This chain uses TRBV5-1 with TRBJ1-2; tentative D call: TRBD1 (6 bases). The CDR3 sequence is 20 residues long. V was clipped by 3 bases and J by 4 bases, with 31 bases between them. Germline CDR1 and CDR2: SGHRS and YFSETQ. CDR3 sequence: CASSSTRRAGAPGKAYGYTF. Written as DNA, the CDR3 is TGCGCCAGCAGCTCTACCCGCCGGGCGGGGGCGCCCGGGAAAGCCTATGGCTACACCTTC.

The chain carries TRBV6-1 and TRBJ2-2; tentative D call: TRBD1 (5 bases). This CDR3 is 14 amino acids long. Germline CDR1 and CDR2: MNHNS and SASEGT. V was cut by 3 bases and J by 0 bases, with 5 bases left in between. CDR3 amino acids: CASSDRANTGELFF. CDR3 nucleotides: TGTGCCAGCAGTGACAGGGCGAACACCGGGGAGCTGTTTTTT.

This clonotype was recorded a few times. The gene calls are TRBV6-6 and TRBJ2-5, with D uncertain. Trimming removed 2 bases from V and 4 bases from J, with 11 bases in between. The CDR3 consists of 14 residues. Germline V gene sequence: CDR1 MNHNY, CDR2 SVGAGI (reference sequence). The CDR3 coding sequence is TGTGCCAGCAGTTACGGACGTTCCCGAGAGACCCAGTACTTC. Its protein is CASSYGRSRETQYF.

The chain couples TRBV27 to TRBJ1-5, with D possibly TRBD1 on 5 matching bases. Trimming removed 3 bases at V and 7 bases at J, with 10 bases between. The germline CDR1 and CDR2 sequences are MNHEY and SMNVEV (reference sequence). This CDR3 has 13 amino acids. The CDR3: CASSFGRGQPQHF. The CDR3 nucleotides are TGTGCCAGCAGTTTCGGGCGGGGGCAGCCCCAGCATTTT.

This clonotype was observed many times. The chain combines TRBV6-5 with TRBJ1-6, with 8 positions matching TRBD1. V lost 5 bases, J lost 8 bases, and 8 bases stayed unmatched. CDR1 and CDR2 (germline): MNHEY, SVGAGI. This CDR3 spans 15 amino acids. CDR3: CASSRTGFQDSPLHF. The CDR3 nucleotides are TGTGCCAGCAGTAGGACAGGGTTCCAAGATTCACCCCTCCACTTT.

The chain joins TRBV6-5 to TRBJ1-2, with 7 bases matching TRBD1. This CDR3 comprises 14 residues. V shed 7 bases, J shed 3 bases, and the junction held 8 bases outside the gene matches. Germline values: CDR1 MNHEY, CDR2 SVGAGI. In DNA form, the CDR3 reads TGTGCCAGCACGAGGGACAGTACCTACTATGGCTACACCTTC. Translated, it gives CASTRDSTYYGYTF.

This chain joins TRBV5-5 and TRBJ1-4; D unclear. The CDR3 consists of 13 residues. V lost 0 bases, J lost 7 bases, and 7 bases lay in between. Germline V gives CDR1 SGHKS, CDR2 YYEKEE (reference sequence). Written as DNA, the CDR3 is TGTGCCAGCAGCTTGGGTATCCCTGAAAAACTGTTTTTT. It specifies CASSLGIPEKLFF.

This clonotype was seen at least ten times. The chain is built from TRBV12-3 or TRBV12-4 and TRBJ1-6, with D unresolved. The CDR3 has 14 amino acids. Trimming stripped 7 bases from V and 5 bases from J, with 12 bases between. Here the CDR3 reads CASTPTAHNSPLHF. The CDR3 nucleotides read TGTGCCAGCACTCCGACCGCACATAATTCACCCCTCCACTTT.

V usage is TRBV10-3 and J usage is TRBJ2-3; D not resolved. The CDR3 has 14 amino acids. CDR1 is ENHRY, CDR2 SYGVKD, per germline. V gave up 10 bases and J gave up 4 bases, with 18 bases separating them. DNA of the CDR3: TGTGCCACCCACCGATCCACCAGCGCAGATACGCAGTATTTT. Translation gives CATHRSTSADTQYF.

This clonotype was recorded a few times. The gene calls are TRBV24-1 and TRBJ1-2; no definite D call. V gave up 4 bases and J gave up 3 bases, with 20 bases separating them. Germline V gene lookup returns CDR1 KGHDR and CDR2 SFDVKD. This CDR3 comprises 17 residues. The CDR3 loop is CATSDRAGGSRDYGYTF. The CDR3 DNA reads as TGTGCCACCAGTGACCGGGCGGGTGGCAGCCGAGACTATGGCTACACCTTC.

The chain joins TRBV6-2 or TRBV6-3 to TRBJ2-3; 9 bases agree with TRBD1. Germline V gives CDR1 MNHEY, CDR2 SVGEGT. After removal of 6 bases from V and 3 bases from J, the junction contained 7 bases not matched to a gene. The CDR3 is 15 amino acids. CDR3 DNA: TGTGCCAGCAGCGTCGGTGACAGGGGGACAGATACGCAGTATTTT. The encoded protein is CASSVGDRGTDTQYF.

The V and J genes are TRBV7-2 and TRBJ1-2; possibly TRBD1 for D (5 bases). The V gene lost 2 bases and the J gene lost 6 bases, with 16 bases spanning the gap. CDR3 length equals 15 residues. Germline values: CDR1 SGHTA, CDR2 FQGNSA. The CDR3 loop reads CASSLIGGVPDGYTF. CDR3 DNA sequence: TGTGCCAGCAGCTTAATTGGGGGGGTCCCGGATGGCTACACCTTC.

This clonotype was detected a few times. An end of the junction differs from the germline gene, which may be a read error. J is TRBJ2-3 and V is TRBV5-1; tentatively, D is TRBD2 (7 bases). The CDR3 consists of 19 residues. Germline values: CDR1 SGHRS, CDR2 YFSETQ. CDR3 DNA sequence: TGCGCCAGCAGCTTGGCCAGGGCGGGGGCCACAATTAGCAGAGATACGCAGTATTTT. Its protein is CASSLARAGATISRDTQYF.

This clonotype was observed many times. The CDR3 loop reads CASSLSETQYF. CDR3 coding DNA: TGTGCCAGCAGTTTATCCGAGACCCAGTACTTC. The rearrangement uses TRBV27 and TRBJ2-5; no definite D call. CDR1 is MNHEY and CDR2 is SMNVEV in the germline V gene (reference sequence). The CDR3 length is 11 residues. V lost 0 bases and J lost 5, with 1 base in between.

This clonotype occurred a few times. The chain combines TRBV4-3 with TRBJ1-1; D is possibly TRBD1 (6 bases). The V gene lost 0 bases and the J gene lost 3 bases, with 17 bases spanning the gap. The CDR3 covers 17 residues. Germline V gene sequence: CDR1 LGHNA, CDR2 YSLEER. CDR3: CASSQDPGAARDTEAFF. The CDR3 coding sequence is TGCGCCAGCAGCCAAGATCCGGGGGCGGCCCGGGACACTGAAGCTTTCTTT.

The chain links TRBV20-1 to TRBJ2-3; D might be TRBD1 (6 bases). V lost 5 bases, J lost 6 bases, and 15 bases lay in between. CDR1 and CDR2 from the germline V gene are DFQATT and SNEGSKA (reference sequence). The CDR3 contains 13 residues. The CDR3 is CSAPLGGSDTQYF. In nucleotides, the CDR3 is TGCAGTGCTCCACTTGGGGGCTCCGATACGCAGTATTTT.

The rearrangement links TRBV4-1 to TRBJ1-4, with TRBD1 identical over 7 bases. V lost 0 bases, J lost 7 bases, and 5 bases stayed unmatched. Germline V gene sequence: CDR1 MGHRA, CDR2 YSYEKL. This CDR3 has 15 amino acids. This CDR3 is CASSQDLAGGEKLFF. The CDR3 DNA reads TGCGCCAGCAGCCAAGATTTGGCAGGGGGTGAAAAACTGTTTTTT.

This clonotype has only a few counts. The chain has TRBV25-1 and TRBJ2-3; 10 bases map to TRBD2. After removal of 10 bases from V and 2 bases from J, the junction contained 15 bases not matched to a gene. This CDR3 contains 17 residues. Germline V gives CDR1 MGHDK, CDR2 SYGVNS. The chain's CDR3 is CATGVGLAGVSTDTQYF. DNA for the CDR3: TGTGCCACCGGGGTGGGGCTAGCGGGGGTTTCCACAGATACGCAGTATTTT.

This clonotype was seen only a few times. The V call is TRBV5-1, the J call TRBJ1-1; 7 bases fit TRBD1. Losses at the gene ends were 4 bases for V and 2 bases for J; bases not matched to a gene: 11. This CDR3 spans 16 amino acids. Germline CDR1 SGHRS, CDR2 YFSETQ. In nucleotides, the CDR3 is TGCGCCAGCAGCCCTGGGACAGTGCGTGCCAACACTGAAGCTTTCTTT. It specifies CASSPGTVRANTEAFF.

The rearrangement joins TRBV7-3 to TRBJ2-3; 13 bases match TRBD2. In germline, CDR1 is SGHTA, CDR2 FQGTGA. This CDR3 region has 19 residues. V shed 5 bases, J shed 3 bases, and the junction held 14 bases outside the gene matches. The CDR3 coding sequence is TGTGCCAGCAGCCCAATGGGACTAGCGGGGACTCGGGGAACAGATACGCAGTATTTT. It encodes CASSPMGLAGTRGTDTQYF. The full variable domain, its missing parts supplied by reference TRBV7-3 and TRBJ2-3, is GAGVSQTPSNKVTEKGKYVELRCDPISGHTALYWYRQSLGQGPEFLIYFQGTGAADDSGLPNDRFFAVRPEGSVSTLKIQRTERGDSAVYLCASSPMGLAGTRGTDTQYFGPGTRLTVL.